The 18 T cell receptor beta chains presented below share a single source sample, sequenced in a study of blood T cell repertoires in COVID-19. Assay used: immunoSEQ multiplex PCR; TCRdb lists only in-frame clones, some missing. The profile shows hundreds of thousands of clones, 89% of them singletons. The sequenced sample was PBMCs or T cells enriched from blood (not recorded which). All receptors come from a young woman with acute COVID-19.

The chain links TRBV4-1 to TRBJ2-1; 7 bases line up with TRBD2. The germline gives CDR1 MGHRA, CDR2 YSYEKL. After removal of 3 bases from V and 8 bases from J, the junction contained 7 bases not matched to a gene. The CDR3 spans 14 residues. The CDR3 loop reads CASSQGGSTYEQFF. The CDR3, as DNA: TGCGCCAGCAGCCAGGGGGGGAGTACTTATGAGCAGTTCTTC.

J is TRBJ1-4 and V is TRBV7-9; the D gene is possibly TRBD1 (6 bases). CDR3 size: 14 residues. V was pared by 6 bases and J by 8 bases, with 16 bases between. Looked up from germline, CDR1 is SEHNR and CDR2 is FQNEAQ (reference sequence). DNA of the CDR3: TGTGCCAGCAGGAGGGGGTCAGAAGGAGAAAAACTGTTTTTT. Its protein product is CASRRGSEGEKLFF.

This rearrangement joins TRBV4-1 to TRBJ1-1, with unresolved D. Trimming removed 3 bases from V and 9 bases from J, with 23 bases in between. The CDR3 is made up of 16 amino acids. The germline CDR1 and CDR2 sequences are MGHRA and YSYEKL. Here the CDR3 reads CASSHPLPQKYVQAFF. The DNA for the CDR3 is TGCGCCAGCAGCCATCCCCTCCCCCAGAAGTACGTTCAAGCTTTCTTT.

This sequence joins TRBV9 and TRBJ1-3; maybe TRBD1 (5 bases). V was cut by 6 bases and J by 0 bases, with 25 bases left in between. Germline V lookup: CDR1 SGDLS, CDR2 YYNGEE. The CDR3 extends over 19 amino acids. The CDR3 bases are TGTGCCAGCATTCTCCTTCCGGAGGGGAGGGGTTGCTCTGGAAACACCATATATTTT. Protein product: CASILLPEGRGCSGNTIYF.

This clone is a singleton in its sample. The chain uses TRBV6-5 and TRBJ1-1; 7 bases map to TRBD1. Germline CDR1 and CDR2: MNHEY and SVGAGI. The CDR3 is 16 residues long. Unmatched junction bases numbered 11, after V lost 2 bases and J lost 5 bases. The CDR3 nucleotides are TGTGCCAGCAGTTACGACAGGGCCCCGGCGGGAACTGAAGCTTTCTTT. Amino acid sequence: CASSYDRAPAGTEAFF.

V gene TRBV29-1 combines with J gene TRBJ1-1; D gene unclear. V was pared by 7 bases and J by 8 bases, with 17 bases between. The CDR3 sequence is 12 residues long. Looked up from germline, CDR1 is SQVTM and CDR2 is ANQGSEA. CDR3 in amino acids: CSGDRVGKEAFF. CDR3 bases: TGCAGCGGTGATCGTGTGGGCAAGGAAGCTTTCTTT.

This clone was detected only a few times. The rearrangement links TRBV6-1 to TRBJ2-7, with 7 bases lining up with TRBD2. V dropped 1 base and J dropped 5; count of bases not matched to a gene: 5. The CDR3 totals 14 residues. CDR1 MNHNS and CDR2 SASEGT come from the germline V gene. The CDR3 bases are TGTGCCAGCAGTGAAGGGGGGGGGAACCACGAGCAGTACTTC. This translates into CASSEGGGNHEQYF.

This chain joins TRBV7-2 and TRBJ2-5, with D unresolved. Between the trimmed V and J ends, which lost 5 bases and 5 bases, there was a span of 6 bases. Germline lookup yields CDR1 SGHTA and CDR2 FQGNSA. This CDR3 comprises 11 residues. The CDR3 nucleotides read TGTGCCAGCAGCGCCCGGGAGACCCAGTACTTC. Amino acid sequence: CASSARETQYF.

This clone was counted a few times. The chain carries TRBV30 and TRBJ1-4; D is possibly TRBD1 (6 bases). The germline V gene encodes CDR1 GTSNPN and CDR2 SVGIG (reference sequence). V was cut by 4 bases and J by 2 bases, with 8 bases left in between. The CDR3 has 13 amino acids. The CDR3: CAWNTGTNEKLFF. CDR3 sequence (DNA): TGTGCCTGGAACACAGGGACTAATGAAAAACTGTTTTTT.

The chain carries TRBV9 and TRBJ2-7, with D maybe TRBD1 (6 bases). V lost 0 bases and J lost 4, with 14 bases in between. The CDR3 is 15 amino acids. Germline V gene sequence: CDR1 SGDLS, CDR2 YYNGEE. The CDR3 spells CASSVATGQLYEQYF. The CDR3 DNA reads as TGTGCCAGCAGCGTAGCCACCGGACAGTTATACGAGCAGTACTTC.

The V and J genes are TRBV9 and TRBJ1-3, with D perhaps matching TRBD1 (6 bases). Trimming shortened V by 4 bases and J by 2 bases, and 13 bases separated the two germline ends. Looked up from germline, CDR1 is SGDLS and CDR2 is YYNGEE. This CDR3 spans 15 amino acids. The CDR3 DNA follows: TGTGCCAGCAGCATCACAGGGATAGCTGGAAACACCATATATTTT. As protein: CASSITGIAGNTIYF.

The rearrangement joins TRBV11-2 to TRBJ2-7, with 9 bases identical to TRBD2. V lost 1 base to trimming and J lost 7 bases; unmatched junction nucleotides: 11. The length of the CDR3 is 16 residues. CDR1 is SGHAT, CDR2 FQNNGV, per germline. As DNA, the CDR3 is TGTGCCAGCAGCTTAGGAAGGCTAGCGGGGCCGGGGGAGCAGTACTTC. Translation: CASSLGRLAGPGEQYF. The full variable domain, completed using reference TRBV11-2 and TRBJ2-7, is EAGVAQSPRYKIIEKRQSVAFWCNPISGHATLYWYQQILGQGPKLLIQFQNNGVVDDSQLPKDRFSAERLKGVDSTLKIQPAKLEDSAVYLCASSLGRLAGPGEQYFGPGTRLTVT.

The chain carries TRBV10-2 and TRBJ2-7; D is perhaps TRBD1 (5 bases). Germline V gene lookup returns CDR1 WSHSY and CDR2 SAAADI. V shed 2 bases and J shed 2 bases, with 13 bases lying between them. The CDR3 is 15 residues long. The CDR3 is CASSEGHQPPYEQYF. As DNA, the CDR3 is TGCGCCAGCAGTGAGGGACACCAGCCACCCTACGAGCAGTACTTC.

This chain uses TRBV7-3 with TRBJ1-6; D gene uncertain. Trimming pared 5 bases from V and 8 bases from J, leaving 16 bases between. The CDR3 is 15 amino acids. Germline assignment: CDR1 SGHTA and CDR2 FQGTGA. The CDR3 is CASSINSGPYSPLHF. In DNA, the CDR3 is TGTGCCAGCAGCATCAACAGCGGGCCCTATTCACCCCTCCACTTT.

V is TRBV4-1 and J is TRBJ2-3; 10 nucleotides align to TRBD2. The CDR3 contains 18 residues. Losses at the gene ends were 0 bases for V and 3 bases for J; bases not matched to a gene: 9. In germline, CDR1 is MGHRA, CDR2 YSYEKL. The CDR3 coding sequence is TGCGCCAGCAGCCAAGATACAGCTAGCGGGGGAGTAACAGATACGCAGTATTTT. It specifies CASSQDTASGGVTDTQYF.

The rearrangement links TRBV9 to TRBJ1-5; D is perhaps TRBD1 (5 bases). V was cut by 4 bases and J by 8 bases, with 16 bases left in between. The CDR3 length is 14 residues. Germline CDR1 and CDR2: SGDLS and YYNGEE. The CDR3 spells CASSSRPGGEPQHF. The CDR3 nucleotides read TGTGCCAGCAGCTCCCGCCCGGGGGGGGAGCCCCAGCATTTT.

The chain combines TRBV10-3 with TRBJ1-2; 9 bases are shared with TRBD1. V gave up 0 bases and J gave up 5 bases; unmatched junction bases: 7. There are 16 residues in the CDR3. Germline V gene data show CDR1 as ENHRY and CDR2 as SYGVKD. DNA for the CDR3: TGTGCCATCAGTGAGTCGATGGGACAGGGACGGTATGGCTACACCTTC. It is translated as CAISESMGQGRYGYTF.

The chain combines TRBV7-3 with TRBJ2-6, with D perhaps TRBD2 (6 bases). The CDR3 extends over 15 amino acids. V lost 5 bases and J lost 4, with 12 bases in between. The germline gives CDR1 SGHTA, CDR2 FQGTGA. The CDR3 DNA follows: TGTGCCAGCAGCCAACTCGGGGGAGGGGCCAACGTCCTGACTTTC. Protein: CASSQLGGGANVLTF.